Below, one T cell receptor (beta chain) is given with its context. This record belongs to a study of blood T cells in healthy people across ages. Unmatched junction bases numbered 9, after V lost 5 bases and J lost 5 bases. Germline CDR1 is GTSNPN and CDR2 is SVGIG (reference sequence). This CDR3 has 14 amino acids. Combining a sample-barcoded 5' primer with a J-beta primer mix, a second PCR ran for roughly 7 to 12 cycles. Each CDR3 protein gets one entry after TCRdb re-called the 5' RACE reads with MiXCR. The data contain hundreds of thousands of distinct CDR3 sequences, under 30% of them seen just once; the ten biggest clones take up 8.7%. These data are also associated with another study on T cells of mothers and their children.

This rearrangement joins TRBV30 to TRBJ2-5; TRBD1 matches at 9 bases. Sequencing used blood. The source of this sequence is a boy aged 5-17 years in good health. The CDR3 coding sequence is TGTGCCTGGGCTTGGATGACAGGGGGGGAGACCCAGTACTTC. As protein: CAWAWMTGGETQYF.